This TCR beta chain comes out of a study of T cells in Graves' hyperthyroidism and ophthalmopathy. This clonotype was counted ten times or more. Amplification of TCR beta CDR3 regions used RNA as the template. First-round RT-PCR with HTBI primers amplified the TCR CDR3 region. TCRdb analysed the multiplex PCR reads with MiXCR anew, one entry per CDR3 protein. The repertoire holds under 450,000 distinct CDR3 sequences, with roughly 15% as singletons. The specimen was blood. The clonotype comes from a woman aged 25 to 39 with Graves' hyperthyroidism that later progressed to Graves' ophthalmopathy.

The CDR3 protein is CASSLIGSSGRNIQYF. In DNA, the CDR3 is TGTGCCAGCAGTTTAATCGGGAGTTCGGGGAGGAACATTCAGTACTTC. This chain uses TRBV12-3 or TRBV12-4 with TRBJ2-4, with TRBD2 as a possible D gene (6 bases). The CDR3 is made up of 16 amino acids. V lost 2 bases and J lost 7, with 18 bases in between.